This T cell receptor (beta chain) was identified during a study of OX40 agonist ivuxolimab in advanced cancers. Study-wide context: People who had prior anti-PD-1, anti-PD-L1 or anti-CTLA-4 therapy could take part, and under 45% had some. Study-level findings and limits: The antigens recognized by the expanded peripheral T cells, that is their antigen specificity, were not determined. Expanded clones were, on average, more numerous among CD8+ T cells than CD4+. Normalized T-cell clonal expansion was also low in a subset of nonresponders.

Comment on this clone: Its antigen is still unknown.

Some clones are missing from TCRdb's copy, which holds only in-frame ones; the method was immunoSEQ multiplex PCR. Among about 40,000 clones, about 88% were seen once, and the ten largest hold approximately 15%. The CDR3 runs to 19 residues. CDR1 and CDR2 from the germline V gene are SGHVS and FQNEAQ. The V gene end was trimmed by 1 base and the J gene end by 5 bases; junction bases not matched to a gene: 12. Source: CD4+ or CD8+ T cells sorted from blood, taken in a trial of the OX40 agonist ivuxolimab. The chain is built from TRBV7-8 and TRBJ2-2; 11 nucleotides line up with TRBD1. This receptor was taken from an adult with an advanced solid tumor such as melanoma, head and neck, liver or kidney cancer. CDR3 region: CASSLGVGQGGRGTGELFF. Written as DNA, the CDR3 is TGTGCCAGCAGCTTAGGTGTGGGACAGGGGGGGCGTGGAACCGGGGAGCTGTTTTTT.